This T cell receptor (beta chain) was identified in a study of OX40 agonist ivuxolimab in advanced cancers. Study details: Participants averaged 60 years of age (range roughly 20 to 90) and were less than 85% male.

Per germline, CDR1 SGHAT and CDR2 FQNNGV. V lost 0 bases to trimming and J lost 1 base, with 10 bases between them. The CDR3 has 16 residues. General study findings and limits: Among the least clonally expanded were partial responders at 0.1-3.0 mg/kg.

TCRdb's copy holds only in-frame clones and misses some; the assay was immunoSEQ multiplex PCR. The sample includes 80,000 to 95,000 clones, roughly 91% of them seen just once. The table lists this clone with a few counts. Its antigen is unidentified. This TCR was recovered from an adult with an advanced solid tumor such as melanoma, head and neck, liver or kidney cancer. The chain uses TRBV11-2 and TRBJ1-5; possible D gene TRBD1, 5 bases. Sequences were derived from CD4+ or CD8+ T cells sorted from blood, sampled in a trial of the OX40 agonist ivuxolimab. DNA for the CDR3: TGTGCCAGCAGCTTAGACGACAGCTCGAGCAATCAGCCCCAGCATTTT. Amino acids: CASSLDDSSSNQPQHF.